The 6 T cell receptor beta chains below all came from one sample that was sequenced in a study of T-cell memory formation after mild COVID-19. From the 5' RACE reads, TCRdb called clonotypes with MiXCR, one entry per CDR3 protein. The sample records about 250,000 distinct CDR3 sequences, approximately 15% being singletons. Sequences were obtained from PBMCs or a T cell subset sorted from them (not recorded which). The receptors originated from an adult woman who had mild COVID-19 (a few samples of this study predate the infection). Cell type and time point are not known.

The CDR3 sequence: CASSQGSAGELFF. DNA of the CDR3: TGTGCCAGCAGTCAGGGGAGCGCCGGGGAGCTGTTTTTT. The chain recombines TRBV7-2 with TRBJ2-2; D is possibly TRBD1 (6 bases). The germline gives CDR1 SGHTA, CDR2 FQGNSA. Deletions cut 6 bases from V and 6 bases from J, with 11 bases between. This CDR3 has 13 residues.

The chain joins TRBV6-1 to TRBJ2-5, with a possible D match to TRBD2 (5 bases). V lost 8 bases to trimming and J lost 2 bases, with 12 bases between them. Germline-derived CDR1 and CDR2 are MNHNS and SASEGT. This CDR3 has 13 amino acids. Here the CDR3 reads CASFGRRQETQYF. The DNA for the CDR3 is TGTGCCAGCTTCGGGCGGAGGCAAGAGACCCAGTACTTC.

The CDR3 bases are TGTGCCAGCAGCCAAGACAGGGGGGCGGTTGAAGCTTTCTTT. It specifies CASSQDRGAVEAFF. The chain has TRBV4-2 and TRBJ1-1; 7 bases are shared with TRBD1. From germline, CDR1 is LGHNA and CDR2 YNFKEQ. Unmatched junction bases numbered 5, after V lost 0 bases and J lost 7 bases. This CDR3 has 14 residues.

A few counts support this clonotype. The gene calls are TRBV4-2 and TRBJ1-1; D is possibly TRBD1 (6 bases). This CDR3 is built from 12 residues. The ends were cut back, 5 bases at V and 7 bases at J, with 11 bases in the middle. The V gene's germline CDR1 is LGHNA and CDR2 YNFKEQ. Here the CDR3 DNA reads TGTGCCAGCAGCGCCGGACAGTTTGAAGCTTTCTTT. Amino acid sequence: CASSAGQFEAFF.

The J gene is TRBJ2-7, the V gene TRBV7-9; 7 nucleotides agree with TRBD1. V was clipped by 4 bases and J by 2 bases; unmatched bases: 20. Per the germline V gene, CDR1 is SEHNR and CDR2 is FQNEAQ (reference sequence). This CDR3 is built from 19 residues. The CDR3 spells CASSSPRSPGTARPYEQYF. The CDR3 DNA reads TGTGCCAGCAGCTCGCCCCGCTCCCCAGGGACAGCCAGACCCTACGAGCAGTACTTC.

This clonotype was detected a few times. The V call is TRBV23-1, the J call TRBJ1-1, with 7 bases fitting TRBD1. TRBV23-1 is classed as an ORF, of uncertain function. Germline trimming cut 2 bases from V and 3 bases from J; bases unmatched to any gene: 9. This CDR3 is 16 amino acids long. Written as DNA, the CDR3 is TGCGCCAGCAGTCAACCTAGGGGACAGATAGACACTGAAGCTTTCTTT. As protein: CASSQPRGQIDTEAFF.